This T cell receptor (beta chain) was profiled in a study of cytomegalovirus exposure and HLA in healthy donors. Amplification used 60 Vbeta primers and 13 Jbeta primers. Libraries were prepared by immunoSEQ multiplex PCR; TCRdb keeps only in-frame clonotypes and omits some of them. The table records about 120,000 clones, approximately 78% of them present only once. A word on this clone: Its specificity is unknown.

General study points: Most CMV-associated TCR beta chains were later found to appear HLA-restricted. The records held CMV serostatus as the only immune exposure information. Several of the most significant clusters were apparently associated with common viral pathogens in a later analysis.

This CDR3 has 14 residues. From germline, CDR1 is SNHLY and CDR2 FYNNEI. V was pared by 6 bases and J by 3 bases, with 12 bases between. Sequenced sample: PBMCs. This sequence was found in a middle-aged woman in good health and CMV-seronegative. The chain carries TRBV2 and TRBJ2-1; D gene uncertain. CDR3 loop: CASSPPEIYNEQFF. The CDR3 coding sequence is TGTGCCAGCAGCCCCCCCGAGATCTACAATGAGCAGTTCTTC.